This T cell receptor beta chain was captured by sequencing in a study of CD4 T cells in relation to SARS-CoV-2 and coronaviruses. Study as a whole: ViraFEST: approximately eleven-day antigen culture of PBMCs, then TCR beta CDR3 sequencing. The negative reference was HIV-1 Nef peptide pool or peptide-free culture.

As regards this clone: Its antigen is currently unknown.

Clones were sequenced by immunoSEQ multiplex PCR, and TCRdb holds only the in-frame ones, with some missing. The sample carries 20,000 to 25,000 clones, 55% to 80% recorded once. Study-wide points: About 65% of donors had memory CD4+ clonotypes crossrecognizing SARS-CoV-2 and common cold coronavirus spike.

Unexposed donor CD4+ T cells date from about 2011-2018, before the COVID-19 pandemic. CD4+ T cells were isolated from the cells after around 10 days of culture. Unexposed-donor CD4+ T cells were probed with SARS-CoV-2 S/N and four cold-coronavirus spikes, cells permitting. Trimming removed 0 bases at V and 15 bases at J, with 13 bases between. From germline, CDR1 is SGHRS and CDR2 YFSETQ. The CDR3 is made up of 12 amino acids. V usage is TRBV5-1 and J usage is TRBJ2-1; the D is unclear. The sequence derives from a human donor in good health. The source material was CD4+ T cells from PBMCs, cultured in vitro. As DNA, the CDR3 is TGCGCCAGCAGCTTGGTTGGCGATCTTAGGTTCTTC. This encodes CASSLVGDLRFF.